What follows describes a single T cell receptor beta chain. The CDR3 covers 18 residues. Germline lookup yields CDR1 LGHNA and CDR2 YNFKEQ. The V and J ends lost 0 bases and 0 bases, in that order; junction bases with no gene match: 4. Total RNA amounts of at least 5 micrograms were extracted per sample. This record belongs to a study of blood T cells in healthy people across ages. PCR was performed a second time for 7 to 11 cycles using a sample-barcoded 5' primer and a J-beta primer mix. At least 2.5 million CDR3-containing paired-end reads were obtained per sample. TCRdb processed the 5' RACE reads anew with MiXCR; each CDR3 protein has one entry. The sample contains about 1.5 million distinct CDR3 sequences, roughly 45% of which appear only once.

The gene calls are TRBV4-2 and TRBJ2-7, with 14 bases that match TRBD2. The specimen sequenced was blood. The sequence derives from a woman under 30 in good health. CDR3 loop: CASSQDVGTSGSSYEQYF. The CDR3 region has the DNA TGTGCCAGCAGCCAAGATGTGGGGACTAGCGGGAGCTCCTACGAGCAGTACTTC.